This T cell receptor beta chain was sequenced for a study of PD-1 blockade in mismatch repair-deficient tumors. The study's findings and limits: After pembrolizumab, tumor-resident clones rose rapidly, then generally contracted before radiologic responses.

CDR3 length: 13 amino acids. V was pared by 1 base and J by 5 bases, with 11 bases between. Germline loops: CDR1 GTSNPN, CDR2 SVGIG (reference sequence). Comments on this clone: Its antigen is unknown.

The table came from immunoSEQ multiplex PCR; TCRdb's copy has only in-frame clones and leaves some out. There are some 120,000 clones in the sample; about 90% occur only once, and 12% lies in the top ten. The input for sequencing was peripheral blood, taken about 17 months after starting pembrolizumab. The chain carries TRBV30 and TRBJ1-1; no definite D call. The TCR sequence derives from an adult with mismatch repair-deficient cancer. The CDR3 loop is CAWSAYTMTEAFF. The CDR3 nucleotides are TGTGCCTGGAGTGCCTATACGATGACTGAAGCTTTCTTT.